This T cell receptor (beta chain) comes out of a study of cytomegalovirus exposure and HLA in healthy donors. Findings of the study overall: Later analysis indicated greater clonal expansion among HLA-associated TCR beta chains than among equally common other chains. Listed as cytomegalovirus-associated were over 150 TCR beta chains.

V shed 4 bases, J shed 4 bases, and the junction held 4 bases outside the gene matches. The length of the CDR3 is 15 residues. Per the germline V gene, CDR1 is MGHRA and CDR2 is YSYEKL. A multiplex PCR was run with 60 Vbeta primers and 13 Jbeta primers. The protocol was immunoSEQ multiplex PCR, while the TCRdb copy is restricted to in-frame clones and leaves out a portion. Seen here are around 190,000 clones, around 80% observed once, and the top ten hold around 0.69%. About this clone itself: Its antigen is not identified.

This clonotype was obtained from a woman aged 40 to 50 in good health and CMV-seronegative. The sample consisted of PBMCs. This rearrangement joins TRBV4-1 to TRBJ2-3; 11 bases map to TRBD1. CDR3 sequence (DNA): TGCGCCAGCAGCCCAGGGACAGGGGGTGCAGATACGCAGTATTTT. Translating gives CASSPGTGGADTQYF.